This TCR beta chain was recovered during a study of shared T cell receptors in the human thymus. Sequencing used immunoSEQ multiplex PCR; TCRdb keeps in-frame clones, though not all of them. Of about 540,000 clones in the sample, around 78% were seen once. Germline CDR1 is SGDLS and CDR2 is YYNGEE. V lost 4 bases and J lost 7; bases outside the gene matches: 9. There are 16 residues in the CDR3. The same data also went into a second study, on human thymus T cells. That investigation notes: In corrective heart surgery, resections were taken, and these provided the thymus tissue. Thymic and blood repertoires appeared to display a bias in their usage of V and J genes. Related research found strongly overlapping thymic repertoires in unrelated individuals.

The J gene is TRBJ2-2, the V gene TRBV9; TRBD2 matches at 11 bases. Specimen: thymocytes. This TCR was recovered from a boy under two years old with a congenital heart defect. The CDR3 bases are TGTGCCAGCAGCCCATACACTAGCGGGAGATTCGGGGAGCTGTTTTTT. Translated: CASSPYTSGRFGELFF.